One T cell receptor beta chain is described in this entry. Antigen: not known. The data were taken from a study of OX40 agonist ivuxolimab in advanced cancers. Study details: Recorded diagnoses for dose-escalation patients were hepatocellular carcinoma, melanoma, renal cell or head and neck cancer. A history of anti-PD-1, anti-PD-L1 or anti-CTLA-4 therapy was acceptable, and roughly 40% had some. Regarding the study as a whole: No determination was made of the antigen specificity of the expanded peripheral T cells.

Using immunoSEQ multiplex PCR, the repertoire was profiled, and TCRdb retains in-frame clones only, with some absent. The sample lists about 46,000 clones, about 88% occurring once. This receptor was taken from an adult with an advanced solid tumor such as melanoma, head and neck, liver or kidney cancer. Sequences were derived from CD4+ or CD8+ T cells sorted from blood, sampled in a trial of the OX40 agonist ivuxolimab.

Written as DNA, the CDR3 is TGTGCCAGCAGTGAGTCCGCGGGTGCCTACGAGCAGTACTTC. It specifies CASSESAGAYEQYF. The chain joins TRBV2 to TRBJ2-7, with TRBD2 as a possible D gene (5 bases). V was trimmed by 3 bases and J by 2 bases, leaving 11 bases between them. The CDR3 loop spans 14 amino acids. The germline V gene has CDR1 SNHLY and CDR2 FYNNEI.